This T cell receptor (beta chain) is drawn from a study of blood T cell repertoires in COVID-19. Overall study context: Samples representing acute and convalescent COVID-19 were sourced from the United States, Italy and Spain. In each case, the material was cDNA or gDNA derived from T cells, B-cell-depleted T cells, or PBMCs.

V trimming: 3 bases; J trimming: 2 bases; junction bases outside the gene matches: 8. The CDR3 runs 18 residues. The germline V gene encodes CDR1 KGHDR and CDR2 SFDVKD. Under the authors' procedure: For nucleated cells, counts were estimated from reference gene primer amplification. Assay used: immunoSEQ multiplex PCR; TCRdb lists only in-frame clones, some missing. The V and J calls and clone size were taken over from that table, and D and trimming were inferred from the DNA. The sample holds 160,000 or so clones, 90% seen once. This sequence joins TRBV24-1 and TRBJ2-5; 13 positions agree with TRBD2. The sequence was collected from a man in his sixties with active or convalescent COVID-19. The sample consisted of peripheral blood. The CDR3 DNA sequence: TGTGCCACCAGTGATGGGGGGACTAGCGGGGTGGCGCAAGAGACCCAGTACTTC. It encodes CATSDGGTSGVAQETQYF.